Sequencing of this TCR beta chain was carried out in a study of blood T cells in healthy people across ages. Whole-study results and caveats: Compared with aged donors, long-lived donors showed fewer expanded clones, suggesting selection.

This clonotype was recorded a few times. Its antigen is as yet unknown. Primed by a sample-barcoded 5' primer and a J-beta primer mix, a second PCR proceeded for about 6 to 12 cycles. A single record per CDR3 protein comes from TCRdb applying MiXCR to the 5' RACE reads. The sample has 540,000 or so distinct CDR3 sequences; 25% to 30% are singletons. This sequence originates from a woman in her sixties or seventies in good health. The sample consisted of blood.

The CDR3 nucleotides are TGCAGTGCTAGAGATCCAGGGACCTACGAGCAGTACTTC. It translates to CSARDPGTYEQYF. This rearrangement joins TRBV20-1 to TRBJ2-7, with D possibly matching TRBD1 (5 bases). Germline V gene sequence: CDR1 DFQATT, CDR2 SNEGSKA (reference sequence). V shed 0 bases and J shed 2 bases, with 8 bases lying between them. This CDR3 has 13 amino acids.